This TCR beta chain is drawn from a study of cytomegalovirus exposure and HLA in healthy donors. The PCR contained 60 Vbeta and 13 Jbeta primers. TCRdb's table, derived via immunoSEQ multiplex PCR, lists solely in-frame clones and lacks some. The top ten clones hold just over 8.5% of a sample with roughly 130,000 clones, around 79% of them seen once. The sequenced sample was PBMCs. This clonotype originated in a woman aged 45-60 years in good health and CMV-seropositive.

CDR3 in amino acids: CASSLGDVAGGNEQFF. CDR3 in DNA: TGCGCCAGCAGCTTGGGCGATGTAGCGGGTGGCAATGAGCAGTTCTTC. The V call is TRBV5-1, the J call TRBJ2-1, with 7 nucleotides matching TRBD2. The J segment lost 6 bases and the V segment lost 0 bases, leaving 9 bases of the junction unmatched. The germline V gene has CDR1 SGHRS and CDR2 YFSETQ. CDR3 length: 16 residues.